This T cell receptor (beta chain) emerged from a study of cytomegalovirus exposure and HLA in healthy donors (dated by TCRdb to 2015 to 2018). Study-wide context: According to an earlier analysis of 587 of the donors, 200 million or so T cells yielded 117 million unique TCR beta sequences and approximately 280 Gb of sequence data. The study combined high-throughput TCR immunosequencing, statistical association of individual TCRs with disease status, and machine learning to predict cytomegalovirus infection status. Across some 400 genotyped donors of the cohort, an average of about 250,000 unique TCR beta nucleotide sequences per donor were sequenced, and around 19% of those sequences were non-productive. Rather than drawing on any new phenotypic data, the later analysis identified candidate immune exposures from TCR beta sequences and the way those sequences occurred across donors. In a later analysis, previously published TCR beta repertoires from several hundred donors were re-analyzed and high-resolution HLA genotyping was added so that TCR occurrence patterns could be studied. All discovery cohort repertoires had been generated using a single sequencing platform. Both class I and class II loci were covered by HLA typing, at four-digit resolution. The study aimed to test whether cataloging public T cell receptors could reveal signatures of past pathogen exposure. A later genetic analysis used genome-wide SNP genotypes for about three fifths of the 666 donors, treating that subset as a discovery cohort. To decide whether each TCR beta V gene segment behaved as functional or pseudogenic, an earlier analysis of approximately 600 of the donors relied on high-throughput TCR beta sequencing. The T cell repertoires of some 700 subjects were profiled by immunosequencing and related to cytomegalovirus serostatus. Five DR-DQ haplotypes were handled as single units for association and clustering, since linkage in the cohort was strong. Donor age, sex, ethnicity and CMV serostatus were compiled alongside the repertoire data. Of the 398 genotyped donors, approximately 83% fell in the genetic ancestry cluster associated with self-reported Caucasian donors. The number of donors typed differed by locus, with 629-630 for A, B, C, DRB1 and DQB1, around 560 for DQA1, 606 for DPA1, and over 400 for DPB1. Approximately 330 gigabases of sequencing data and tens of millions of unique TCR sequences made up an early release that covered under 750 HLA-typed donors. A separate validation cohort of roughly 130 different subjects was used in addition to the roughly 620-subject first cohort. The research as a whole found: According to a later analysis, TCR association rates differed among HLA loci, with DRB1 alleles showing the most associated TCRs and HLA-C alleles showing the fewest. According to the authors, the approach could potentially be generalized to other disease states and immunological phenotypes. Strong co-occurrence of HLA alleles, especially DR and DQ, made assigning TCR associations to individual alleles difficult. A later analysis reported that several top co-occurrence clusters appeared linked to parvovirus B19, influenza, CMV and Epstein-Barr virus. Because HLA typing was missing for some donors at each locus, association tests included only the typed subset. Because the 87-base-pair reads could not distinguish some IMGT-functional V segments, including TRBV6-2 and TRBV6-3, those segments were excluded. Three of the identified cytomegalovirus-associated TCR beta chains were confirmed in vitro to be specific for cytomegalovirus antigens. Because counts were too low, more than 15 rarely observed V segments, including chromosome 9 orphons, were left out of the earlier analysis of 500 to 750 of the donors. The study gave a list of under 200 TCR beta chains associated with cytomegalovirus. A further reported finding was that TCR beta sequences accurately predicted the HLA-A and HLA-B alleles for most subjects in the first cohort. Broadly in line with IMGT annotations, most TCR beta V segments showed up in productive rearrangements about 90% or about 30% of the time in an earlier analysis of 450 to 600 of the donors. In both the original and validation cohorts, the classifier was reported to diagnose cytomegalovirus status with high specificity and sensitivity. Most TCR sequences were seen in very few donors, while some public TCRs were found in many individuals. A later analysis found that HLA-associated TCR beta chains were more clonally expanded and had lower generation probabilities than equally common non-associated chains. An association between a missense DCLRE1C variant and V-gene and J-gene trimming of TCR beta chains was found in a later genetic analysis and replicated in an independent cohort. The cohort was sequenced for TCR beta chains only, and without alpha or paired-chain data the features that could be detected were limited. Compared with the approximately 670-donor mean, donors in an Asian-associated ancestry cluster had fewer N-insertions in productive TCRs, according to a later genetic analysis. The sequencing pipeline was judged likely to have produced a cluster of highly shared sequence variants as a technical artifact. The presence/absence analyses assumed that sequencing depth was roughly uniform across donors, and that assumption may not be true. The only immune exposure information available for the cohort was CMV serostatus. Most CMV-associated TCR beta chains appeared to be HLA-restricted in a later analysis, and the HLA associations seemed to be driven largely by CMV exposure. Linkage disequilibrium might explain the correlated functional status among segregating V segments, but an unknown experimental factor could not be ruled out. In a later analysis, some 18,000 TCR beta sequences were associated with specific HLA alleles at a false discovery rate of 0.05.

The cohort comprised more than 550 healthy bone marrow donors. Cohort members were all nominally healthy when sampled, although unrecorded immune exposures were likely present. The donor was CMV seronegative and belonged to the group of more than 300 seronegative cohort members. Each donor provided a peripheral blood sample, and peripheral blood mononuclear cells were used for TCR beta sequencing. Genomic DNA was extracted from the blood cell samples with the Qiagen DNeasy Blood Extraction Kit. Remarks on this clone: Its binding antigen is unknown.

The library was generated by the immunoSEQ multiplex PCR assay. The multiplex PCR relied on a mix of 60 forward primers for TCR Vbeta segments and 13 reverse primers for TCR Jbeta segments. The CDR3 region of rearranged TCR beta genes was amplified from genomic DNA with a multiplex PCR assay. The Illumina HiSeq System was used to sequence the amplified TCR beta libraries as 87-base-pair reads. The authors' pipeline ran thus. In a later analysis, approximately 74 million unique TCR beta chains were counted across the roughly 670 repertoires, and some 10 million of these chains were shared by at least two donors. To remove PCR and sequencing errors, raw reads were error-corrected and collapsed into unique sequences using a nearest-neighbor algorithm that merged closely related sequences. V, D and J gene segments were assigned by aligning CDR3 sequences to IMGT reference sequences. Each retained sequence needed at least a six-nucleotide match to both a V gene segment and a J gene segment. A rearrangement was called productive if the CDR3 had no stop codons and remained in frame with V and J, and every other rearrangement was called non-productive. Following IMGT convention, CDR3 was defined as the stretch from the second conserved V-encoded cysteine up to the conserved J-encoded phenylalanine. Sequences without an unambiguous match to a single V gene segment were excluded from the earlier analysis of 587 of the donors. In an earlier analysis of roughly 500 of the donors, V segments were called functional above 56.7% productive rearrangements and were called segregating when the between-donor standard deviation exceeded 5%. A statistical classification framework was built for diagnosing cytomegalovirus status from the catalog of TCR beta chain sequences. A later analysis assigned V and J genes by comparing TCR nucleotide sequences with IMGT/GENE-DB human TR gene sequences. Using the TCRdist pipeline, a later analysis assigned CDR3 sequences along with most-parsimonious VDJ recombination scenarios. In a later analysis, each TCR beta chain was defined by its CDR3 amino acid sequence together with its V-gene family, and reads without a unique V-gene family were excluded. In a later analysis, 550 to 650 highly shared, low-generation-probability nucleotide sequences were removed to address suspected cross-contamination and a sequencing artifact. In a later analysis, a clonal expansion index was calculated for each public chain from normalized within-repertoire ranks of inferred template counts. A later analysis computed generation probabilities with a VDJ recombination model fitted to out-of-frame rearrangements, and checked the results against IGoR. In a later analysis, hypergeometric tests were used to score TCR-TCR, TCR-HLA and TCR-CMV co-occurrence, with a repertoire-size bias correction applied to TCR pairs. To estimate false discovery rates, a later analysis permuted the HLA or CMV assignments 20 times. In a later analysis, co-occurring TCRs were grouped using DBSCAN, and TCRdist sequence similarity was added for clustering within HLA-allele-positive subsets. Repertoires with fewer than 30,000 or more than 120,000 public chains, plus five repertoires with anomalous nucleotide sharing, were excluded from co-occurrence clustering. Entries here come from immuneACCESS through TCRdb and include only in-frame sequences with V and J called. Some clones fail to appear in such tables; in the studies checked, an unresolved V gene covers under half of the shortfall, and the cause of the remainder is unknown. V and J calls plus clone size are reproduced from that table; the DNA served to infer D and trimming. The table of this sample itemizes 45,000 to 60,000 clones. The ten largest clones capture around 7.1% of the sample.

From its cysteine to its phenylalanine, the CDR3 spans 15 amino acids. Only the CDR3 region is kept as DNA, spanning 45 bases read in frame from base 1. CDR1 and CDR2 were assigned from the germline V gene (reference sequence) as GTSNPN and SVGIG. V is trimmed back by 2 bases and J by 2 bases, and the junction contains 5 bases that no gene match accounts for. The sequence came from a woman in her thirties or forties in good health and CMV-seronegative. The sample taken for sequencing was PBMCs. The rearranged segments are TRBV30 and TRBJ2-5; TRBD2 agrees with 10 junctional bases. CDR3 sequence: CAWSPSGGAQETQYF. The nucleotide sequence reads TGTGCCTGGAGTCCGAGCGGGGGGGCGCAAGAGACCCAGTACTTC.